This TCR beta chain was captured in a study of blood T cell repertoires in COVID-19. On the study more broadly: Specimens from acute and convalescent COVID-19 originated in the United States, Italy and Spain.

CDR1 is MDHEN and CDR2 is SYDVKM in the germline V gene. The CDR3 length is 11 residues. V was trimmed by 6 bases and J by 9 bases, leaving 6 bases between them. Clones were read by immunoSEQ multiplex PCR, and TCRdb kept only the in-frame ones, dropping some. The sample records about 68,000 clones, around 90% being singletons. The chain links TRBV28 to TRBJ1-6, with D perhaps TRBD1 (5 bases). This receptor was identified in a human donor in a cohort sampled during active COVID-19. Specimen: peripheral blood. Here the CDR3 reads CASRQGSPLHF. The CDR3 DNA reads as TGTGCCAGCAGGCAGGGTTCACCCCTCCACTTT.